The present T cell receptor (beta chain) was sequenced within a study of blood T cell repertoires in COVID-19. Trimming cost V 6 bases and J 3 bases, with 11 bases left between them. The CDR3 spans 13 residues. Looked up from germline, CDR1 is MNHNY and CDR2 is SVGAGI (reference sequence). Authors' data handling: The authors estimated nucleated cell counts from reference gene primer amplification. This table comes from immunoSEQ multiplex PCR, and its TCRdb copy is limited to in-frame clones, with some not included. V, J and clone size are taken as reported in that table, and D and trimming were inferred from the DNA itself. The profile covers roughly 140,000 clones, with around 85% appearing a single time and 2.5% to 3% taken by the ten largest.

The chain links TRBV6-6 to TRBJ1-1; D remains unclear. The sequence was collected from a man aged 50-60 years with acute or convalescent COVID-19. The sample was peripheral blood. CDR3 sequence: CASRRVDDTEAFF. The DNA of the CDR3 is TGTGCCAGCAGGCGGGTTGATGACACTGAAGCTTTCTTT.